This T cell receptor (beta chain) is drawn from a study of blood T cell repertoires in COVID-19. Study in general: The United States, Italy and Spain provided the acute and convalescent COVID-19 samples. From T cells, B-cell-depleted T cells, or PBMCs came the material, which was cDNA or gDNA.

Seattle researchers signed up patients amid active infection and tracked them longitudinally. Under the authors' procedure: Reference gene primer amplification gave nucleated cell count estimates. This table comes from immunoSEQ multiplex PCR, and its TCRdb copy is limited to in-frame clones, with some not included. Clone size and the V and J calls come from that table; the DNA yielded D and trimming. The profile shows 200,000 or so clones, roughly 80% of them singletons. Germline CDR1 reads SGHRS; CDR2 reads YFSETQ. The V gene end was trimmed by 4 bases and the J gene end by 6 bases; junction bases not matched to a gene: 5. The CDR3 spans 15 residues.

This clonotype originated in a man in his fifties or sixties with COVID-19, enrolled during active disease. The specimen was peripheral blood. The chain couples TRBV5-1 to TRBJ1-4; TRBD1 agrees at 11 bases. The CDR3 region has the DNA TGCGCCAGCAGCGGACAGGGGGCCGAGGATGAAAAACTGTTTTTT. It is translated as CASSGQGAEDEKLFF.